The TCR beta chain under discussion was sequenced for a study of OX40 agonist ivuxolimab in advanced cancers. Across the study: Ivuxolimab is a fully human IgG2 antibody that activates OX40 (CD134).

The data were produced by immunoSEQ multiplex PCR, yet TCRdb's version contains in-frame clones alone and is incomplete. Of about 120,000 clones in the sample, roughly nine tenths were seen once. V was trimmed by 4 bases and J by 9 bases, leaving 7 bases between them. Per germline, CDR1 SGHTA and CDR2 FQGNSA. The CDR3 spans 11 residues. Points from the study as a whole: Undetermined was the antigen specificity of the expanded peripheral T cells.

As concerns this clone: Its antigen is not identified.

The material was CD4+ or CD8+ T cells sorted from blood, obtained in a trial of the OX40 agonist ivuxolimab. The receptor's source is an adult with an advanced solid tumor such as melanoma, head and neck, liver or kidney cancer. This chain uses TRBV7-2 with TRBJ2-1; D uncertain. CDR3 sequence: CASSSDLEQFF. CDR3 nucleotide sequence: TGTGCCAGCAGCTCGGACCTTGAGCAGTTCTTC. The full variable domain, completed using reference TRBV7-2 and TRBJ2-1, is GAGVSQSPSNKVTEKGKDVELRCDPISGHTALYWYRQSLGQGLEFLIYFQGNSAPDKSGLPSDRFSAERTGGSVSTLTIQRTQQEDSAVYLCASSSDLEQFFGPGTRLTVL.